Each of the 8 T cell receptor beta chains below was sequenced from the same sample in a study of T cell responses to AZD1222 COVID-19 vaccine. Assay used: immunoSEQ multiplex PCR; TCRdb lists only in-frame clones, some missing. The sample lists about 140,000 clones; about 92% were seen once. Sequences were derived from peripheral blood, sampled 28 days after the second AZD1222 dose. Every receptor here comes from an adult who received the AZD1222 COVID-19 vaccine.

V and J are TRBV25-1 and TRBJ2-7; possibly TRBD1 for D (5 bases). The germline V and J ends were trimmed by 2 bases and 4 bases, with 6 bases remaining between them. The CDR3 runs 12 residues. Germline V gene sequence: CDR1 MGHDK, CDR2 SYGVNS. CDR3 sequence reads: CASSEQGYEQYF. In DNA, the CDR3 is TGTGCCAGCAGTGAACAGGGATACGAGCAGTACTTC.

V is TRBV28 and J is TRBJ1-5, with 8 bases fitting TRBD1. The CDR3 runs 13 residues. Looked up from germline, CDR1 is MDHEN and CDR2 is SYDVKM. CDR3 region: CAWTGLWNQPQHF. The CDR3 nucleotides are TGTGCTTGGACAGGGTTATGGAATCAGCCCCAGCATTTT. Looking up the rest from reference TRBV28 and TRBJ1-5 gives the full variable domain: DVKVTQSSRYLVKRTGEKVFLECVQDMDHENMFWYRQDPGLGLRLIYFSYDVKMKEKGDIPEGYSVSREKKERFSLILESASTNQTSMYLCAWTGLWNQPQHFGDGTRLSIL.

The chain employs TRBV5-6 and TRBJ1-5; D gene uncertain. CDR3 length: 15 residues. With 7 bases removed from V and 4 bases from J, the gap between germline ends came to 18 bases. Germline CDR1 and CDR2: SGHDT and YYEEEE. In DNA, the CDR3 is TGTGCCAGCCCGCTGAGGCTACCCAAAAATCAGCCCCAGCATTTT. This encodes CASPLRLPKNQPQHF.

The rearrangement links TRBV19 to TRBJ1-3; possibly TRBD1 for D (6 bases). Looked up from germline, CDR1 is LNHDA and CDR2 is SQIVND (reference sequence). The CDR3 runs to 13 residues. The ends were cut back, 6 bases at V and 3 bases at J, with 9 bases in the middle. The CDR3 nucleotides read TGTGCCAGTAGCACAGGGAATGGAAACACCATATATTTT. Its protein is CASSTGNGNTIYF.

The chain carries TRBV7-2 and TRBJ2-7; D remains unclear. Germline-derived CDR1 and CDR2 are SGHTA and FQGNSA. The germline V and J ends were trimmed by 1 base and 3 bases, with 7 bases remaining between them. CDR3 size: 13 residues. CDR3 in amino acids: CASSLETFYEQYF. DNA for the CDR3: TGTGCCAGCAGCTTAGAGACATTCTACGAGCAGTACTTC.

V usage is TRBV4-2 and J usage is TRBJ1-3; no clear D. CDR1 and CDR2 (germline): LGHNA, YNFKEQ. The CDR3 contains 16 residues. Between the trimmed V and J ends, which lost 0 bases and 0 bases, there was a span of 9 bases. This chain's CDR3 is CASSQEGHYSGNTIYF. As DNA, the CDR3 is TGTGCCAGCAGCCAAGAAGGGCACTACTCTGGAAACACCATATATTTT.

This chain links TRBV3-1 (or the pseudogene TRBV3-2) with TRBJ2-2, with D tentatively TRBD1 or TRBD2 (5 bases each). Trimming cost V 6 bases and J 9 bases, with 23 bases left between them. This CDR3 comprises 16 residues. The germline V gene encodes CDR1 LGHDT and CDR2 YNNKEL (reference sequence). The CDR3 DNA reads TGTGCCAGCAGTCCACAGGACGGAGGAAGATGGCGGGAGCTGTTTTTT. Its protein product is CASSPQDGGRWRELFF.

The rearrangement joins TRBV2 to TRBJ1-3; D is ambiguous. CDR1 SNHLY and CDR2 FYNNEI come from the germline V gene. Trimming removed 2 bases at V and 0 bases at J, with 8 bases between. The CDR3 runs to 15 residues. The CDR3 DNA follows: TGTGCCAGCAGTGAATTAACTTACTCTGGAAACACCATATATTTT. It encodes CASSELTYSGNTIYF.